This entry lists 22 T cell receptor beta chains sequenced from one sample in a study of shared T cell receptors in the human thymus. Sequencing used immunoSEQ multiplex PCR; TCRdb keeps in-frame clones, though not all of them. The sample lists just under 550,000 clones; more than 75% were seen once. These same data were also listed under a study on human thymus T cells.

Sequences were obtained from thymocytes. These receptors all come from a boy under three years old with a congenital heart defect.

The chain is built from TRBV5-1 and TRBJ2-7, with 9 bases matching TRBD2. The germline V gene encodes CDR1 SGHRS and CDR2 YFSETQ. The length of the CDR3 is 14 residues. Trimming at V came to 4 bases and at J to 9 bases, leaving 11 bases not matched to a gene. For the CDR3, the DNA is TGCGCCAGCAGCCCTCTAGCGGGACGGGTGGGGCAGTACTTC. Translated: CASSPLAGRVGQYF. Variable domain in full (rest from reference TRBV5-1 and TRBJ2-7): KAGVTQTPRYLIKTRGQQVTLSCSPISGHRSVSWYQQTPGQGLQFLFEYFSETQRNKGNFPGRFSGRQFSNSRSEMNVSTLELGDSALYLCASSPLAGRVGQYFGPGTRLTVT.

The genes are TRBV18 and TRBJ1-2; 7 bases are shared with TRBD1. Germline CDR1 is KGHSH and CDR2 is LQKENI. The CDR3 runs 15 residues. V shed 3 bases, J shed 2 bases, and the junction held 6 bases outside the gene matches. This CDR3 is CASSPGPDRNYGYTF. In DNA, the CDR3 is TGTGCCAGCTCACCCGGCCCGGACAGGAACTATGGCTACACCTTC.

The rearrangement joins TRBV9 to TRBJ1-5; D unresolved. Germline loops: CDR1 SGDLS, CDR2 YYNGEE. The CDR3 totals 14 residues. With 0 bases removed from V and 7 bases from J, the gap between germline ends came to 11 bases. In nucleotides, the CDR3 is TGTGCCAGCAGCGTAGGGGAGCCATGGCAGCCCCAGCATTTT. Residues: CASSVGEPWQPQHF.

This clone was picked up one time. The chain is built from TRBV10-3 and TRBJ1-2; 7 bases fit TRBD1. Trimming removed 6 bases from V and 3 bases from J; junction bases left unmatched: 10. In germline, CDR1 is ENHRY, CDR2 SYGVKD. The CDR3 length is 15 residues. The CDR3: CAIRSDRFPYYGYTF. The DNA of the CDR3 is TGTGCCATCAGATCGGACAGGTTTCCTTACTATGGCTACACCTTC.

The chain joins TRBV6-1 to TRBJ1-4, with D perhaps TRBD1 (5 bases). The CDR3 sequence is 13 residues long. Trimming pared 7 bases from V and 2 bases from J, leaving 8 bases between. The V gene's germline CDR1 is MNHNS and CDR2 SASEGT. This chain's CDR3 is CASTPGTNEKLFF. CDR3 bases: TGTGCCAGCACCCCAGGGACTAATGAAAAACTGTTTTTT.

The genes are TRBV11-3 and TRBJ2-7, with 10 positions matching TRBD2. Germline CDR1 and CDR2: SGHNT and YENEEA. The CDR3 sequence is 19 residues long. With 2 bases clipped from V and 4 bases from J, the junction kept 17 bases outside the gene matches. As DNA, the CDR3 is TGTGCCAGCAGCTTAACCCCCCCCTTTTTTAGCGGGAGGAGGTACGAGCAGTACTTC. Residues: CASSLTPPFFSGRRYEQYF.

The V and J genes are TRBV5-4 and TRBJ2-1, with TRBD2 matching over 11 bases. The germline V gene encodes CDR1 SGHNT and CDR2 YYREEE (reference sequence). J gave up 5 bases and V 4 bases, and 11 bases lay outside the gene matches. The CDR3 totals 17 residues. As DNA, the CDR3 is TGTGCCAGCAGCCCTGGCCCGGGACTAGCGGCCCACAATGAGCAGTTCTTC. Translated: CASSPGPGLAAHNEQFF.

This chain links TRBV29-1 with TRBJ1-1; TRBD1 agrees at 8 bases. From germline, CDR1 is SQVTM and CDR2 ANQGSEA. The V and J ends lost 4 bases and 0 bases, in that order; junction bases with no gene match: 4. This CDR3 has 14 residues. The CDR3 DNA sequence: TGCAGCGTTGGGAGCAGGGGGCTGAACACTGAAGCTTTCTTT. It encodes CSVGSRGLNTEAFF.

This clone showed up just once. This rearrangement joins TRBV28 to TRBJ2-2; tentatively, D is TRBD2 (5 bases). This CDR3 contains 16 residues. Trimming cost V 5 bases and J 2 bases, with 15 bases left between them. Germline CDR1 and CDR2: MDHEN and SYDVKM. The CDR3 protein is CASSPSRVSNTGELFF. The CDR3 region has the DNA TGTGCCAGCAGTCCCTCGAGGGTATCCAACACCGGGGAGCTGTTTTTT.

The chain joins TRBV21-1 to TRBJ1-1; the listed D gene, TRBD1, was not tested against the DNA. TRBV21-1 is a pseudogene locus. The CDR3 covers 12 residues. CDR3 loop: CASSRQGAAAFF. In DNA, the CDR3 is TGTGCCAGCAGTCGACAGGGGGCCGCAGCTTTCTTT.

CDR3 coding DNA: TGTGCCAGCAGCCAAGGTCATTTCCAAGAGACCCAGTACTTC. As protein: CASSQGHFQETQYF. J is TRBJ2-5 and V is TRBV14; no firm D call. V was trimmed by 1 base and J by 1 base, leaving 7 bases between them. The CDR3 extends over 14 amino acids. In germline, CDR1 is SGHDN, CDR2 FVKESK.

This clone came up a few times. This sequence joins TRBV27 and TRBJ2-1; D is possibly TRBD2 (5 bases). V lost 6 bases and J 0 bases, leaving 15 bases between the germline ends. CDR1 and CDR2 (germline): MNHEY, SMNVEV (reference sequence). CDR3 size: 16 residues. In DNA form, the CDR3 reads TGTGCCAGCAGCCCCTCGGAGCGGAACTCCTACAATGAGCAGTTCTTC. Translation gives CASSPSERNSYNEQFF.

This sequence joins TRBV2 and TRBJ2-1, with 16 bases fitting TRBD2. The CDR3 consists of 16 residues. V trimming: 5 bases; J trimming: 7 bases; junction bases outside the gene matches: 5. Looked up from germline, CDR1 is SNHLY and CDR2 is FYNNEI. CDR3 in amino acids: CASSNGTSGRVNEQFF. The CDR3 DNA reads as TGTGCCAGCAGTAATGGGACTAGCGGGAGGGTAAATGAGCAGTTCTTC.

The chain carries TRBV5-4 and TRBJ1-2, with a weak D call TRBD1 (6 bases). The CDR3 spans 14 residues. V gave up 4 bases and J gave up 5 bases, with 15 bases separating them. In germline, CDR1 is SGHNT, CDR2 YYREEE (reference sequence). CDR3 sequence reads: CASSAVGQRYGYTF. Here the CDR3 DNA reads TGTGCCAGCAGCGCCGTCGGACAGCGATATGGCTACACCTTC.

The chain joins TRBV28 to TRBJ1-5, with D possibly matching TRBD1 (5 bases). CDR3 length: 17 residues. V dropped 5 bases and J dropped 0 bases, with 17 bases sitting between them. CDR1 is MDHEN and CDR2 is SYDVKM in the germline V gene. The CDR3 DNA follows: TGTGCCAGCAGTAAGGGGCAGGAACTCTATAGCAATCAGCCCCAGCATTTT. Translation gives CASSKGQELYSNQPQHF.

The chain has TRBV5-5 and TRBJ1-1, with 7 nucleotides matching TRBD1. The germline gives CDR1 SGHKS, CDR2 YYEKEE (reference sequence). This CDR3 is built from 19 residues. Trimming at V came to 2 bases and at J to 3 bases, leaving 19 bases not matched to a gene. The CDR3: CASSLPRGEDDCRDTEAFF. DNA of the CDR3: TGTGCCAGCAGCTTACCCAGGGGGGAGGACGATTGTAGGGACACTGAAGCTTTCTTT.

The chain links TRBV7-2 to TRBJ2-2; 10 bases align to TRBD1. This CDR3 has 17 residues. Germline V gives CDR1 SGHTA, CDR2 FQGNSA. Unmatched junction bases numbered 10, after V lost 5 bases and J lost 4 bases. The CDR3 coding sequence is TGTGCCAGCAGCCTAAAATTGCGGACAGGGGGCACCGGGGAGCTGTTTTTT. This sequence encodes CASSLKLRTGGTGELFF.

CDR3 nucleotide sequence: TGTGCCACCCTGGATGAGGACAATGAGCAGTTCTTC. Protein sequence: CATLDEDNEQFF. The chain links TRBV10-3 to TRBJ2-1; D is undetermined. V was pared by 10 bases and J by 5 bases, with 12 bases between. The germline gives CDR1 ENHRY, CDR2 SYGVKD. This CDR3 has 12 amino acids.

The V and J genes are TRBV2 and TRBJ1-5, with D perhaps matching TRBD1 (6 bases). The CDR3 is 14 amino acids. Trimming took off 6 bases at V and 11 bases at J, with 20 bases between the two ends. Looked up from germline, CDR1 is SNHLY and CDR2 is FYNNEI. The CDR3 region is CASSSQVGGKAQHF. In DNA, the CDR3 is TGTGCCAGCAGCTCTCAGGTAGGGGGTAAGGCCCAGCATTTT.

This chain connects TRBV29-1 to TRBJ2-5; 8 bases are shared with TRBD2. CDR1 SQVTM and CDR2 ANQGSEA come from the germline V gene. The CDR3 contains 14 residues. With V trimmed by 5 bases and J by 5 bases, 10 bases remained unmatched. The CDR3 here is CSVSVGRAVETQYF. The CDR3 coding sequence is TGCAGCGTTTCGGTCGGGAGGGCAGTGGAGACCCAGTACTTC.

The CDR3 coding sequence is TGTGCCATCATCTCCAGCGGGAGGTGGGAGCAGTACTTC. Translation gives CAIISSGRWEQYF. The chain is built from TRBV10-3 and TRBJ2-7; 9 positions agree with TRBD2. J gave up 7 bases and V 7 bases, and 8 bases lay outside the gene matches. Germline values: CDR1 ENHRY, CDR2 SYGVKD. The CDR3 covers 13 residues.

The rearrangement uses TRBV12-5 and TRBJ2-7, with 7 nucleotides matching TRBD1. Germline-derived CDR1 and CDR2 are LGHNT and FRNRAP. The V segment lost 0 bases and the J segment 0 bases; nucleotides outside the gene matches: 2. The CDR3 spans 15 residues. The DNA of the CDR3 is TGTGCTAGTGGTTTGGTACGGGACAGCTCCTACGAGCAGTACTTC. Amino acids: CASGLVRDSSYEQYF.